This entry features one T cell receptor beta chain sequence. The antigen remains undetermined. Germline V gene lookup returns CDR1 GTSNPN and CDR2 SVGIG (reference sequence). The ends were cut back, 2 bases at V and 6 bases at J, with 13 bases in the middle. This CDR3 region has 13 residues. TCRdb called the RT-PCR reads again in MiXCR, with one record for every CDR3 protein. In the table there are around 790,000 distinct CDR3 sequences, roughly 20% of which are singletons. The data belong to a study of response to subunit inactivated influenza vaccine. Study results and caveats: It was suggested by the authors that few new T cells are recruited by each seasonal influenza vaccination.

This TCR was recovered from a man between 50 and 59 years old who received an inactivated influenza vaccine. The chain links TRBV30 to TRBJ1-1, with no clear D. Sequencing was performed on PBMCs from blood, taken 5 days after vaccination. DNA of the CDR3: TGTGCCTGGAGTAAGGATGTTGGGTCTGAAGCTTTCTTT. This codes for CAWSKDVGSEAFF.